Listed here is a single TCR beta chain. Trimming pared 1 base from V and 11 bases from J, leaving 14 bases between. The germline gives CDR1 LGHDT, CDR2 YNNKEL (reference sequence). This CDR3 has 13 amino acids. The sample comes from a study of blood T cell repertoires in COVID-19. Turning to the study itself: Samples taken during acute and convalescent COVID-19 were collected in the United States, Italy and Spain.

Clones were read by immunoSEQ multiplex PCR, and TCRdb kept only the in-frame ones, dropping some. The table records approximately 180,000 clones, more than 70% of them present only once. This rearrangement joins TRBV3-1 (or the pseudogene TRBV3-2) to TRBJ1-1; D is unresolved. The receptor was isolated from a man aged 35 to 55 with active or convalescent COVID-19. The material sequenced was peripheral blood. CDR3 protein: CASSQGVAREAFF. CDR3 bases: TGTGCCAGCAGCCAAGGTGTGGCGCGGGAGGCTTTCTTT.